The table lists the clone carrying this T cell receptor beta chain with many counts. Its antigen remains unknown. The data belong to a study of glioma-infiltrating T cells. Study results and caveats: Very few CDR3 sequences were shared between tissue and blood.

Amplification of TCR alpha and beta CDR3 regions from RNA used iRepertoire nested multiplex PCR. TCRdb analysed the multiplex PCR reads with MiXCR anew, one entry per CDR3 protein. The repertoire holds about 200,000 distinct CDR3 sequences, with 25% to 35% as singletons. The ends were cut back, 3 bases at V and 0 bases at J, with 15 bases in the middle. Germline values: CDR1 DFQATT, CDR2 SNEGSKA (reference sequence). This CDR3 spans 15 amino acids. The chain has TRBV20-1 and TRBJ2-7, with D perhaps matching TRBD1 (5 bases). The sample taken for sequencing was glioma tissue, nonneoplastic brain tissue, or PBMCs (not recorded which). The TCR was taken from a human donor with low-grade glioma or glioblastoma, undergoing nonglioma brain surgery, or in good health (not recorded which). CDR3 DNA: TGCAGTGCTAGTGGGGCGGACCTTAGCTCCTACGAGCAGTACTTC. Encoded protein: CSASGADLSSYEQYF.